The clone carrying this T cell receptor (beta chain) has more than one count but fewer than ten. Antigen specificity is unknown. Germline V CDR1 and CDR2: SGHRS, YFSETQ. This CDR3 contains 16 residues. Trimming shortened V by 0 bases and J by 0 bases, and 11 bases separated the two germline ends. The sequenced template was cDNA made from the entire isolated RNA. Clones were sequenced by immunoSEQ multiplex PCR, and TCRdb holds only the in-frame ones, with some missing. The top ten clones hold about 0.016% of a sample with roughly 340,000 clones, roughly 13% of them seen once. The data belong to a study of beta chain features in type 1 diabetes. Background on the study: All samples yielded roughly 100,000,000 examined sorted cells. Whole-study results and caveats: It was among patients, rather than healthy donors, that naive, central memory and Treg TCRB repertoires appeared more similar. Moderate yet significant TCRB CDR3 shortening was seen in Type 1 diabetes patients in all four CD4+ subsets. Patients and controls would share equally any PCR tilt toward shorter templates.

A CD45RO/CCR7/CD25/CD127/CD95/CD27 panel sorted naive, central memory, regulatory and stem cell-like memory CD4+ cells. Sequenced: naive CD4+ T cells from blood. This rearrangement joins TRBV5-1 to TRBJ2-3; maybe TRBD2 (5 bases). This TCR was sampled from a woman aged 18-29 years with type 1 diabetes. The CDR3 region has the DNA TGCGCCAGCAGCTTGGTAGCGTCAGCAAGCACAGATACGCAGTATTTT. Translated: CASSLVASASTDTQYF.